This is a list of T cell receptor beta chains from one sample in a study of memory CD4+ T cells and cytomegalovirus serostatus. Profiled with immunoSEQ multiplex PCR; TCRdb holds only in-frame clones, not every one. The sample lists tens of thousands of clones, roughly 80% occurring once. Sequenced sample: memory CD4+ T cells from blood. These receptor sequences come from an adult in good health and CMV-seronegative. Both conserved end residues are part of each CDR3. D genes are given only for firm matches.

D | J | V | CDR3
NA | TRBJ1-4 | TRBV2 | CASSWRGNEKLFF
NA | TRBJ2-7 | TRBV6-7 | CASTLLPLRLAYSYEQYF
NA | TRBJ1-5 | TRBV6-1 | CASSEAGATISPQHF
NA | TRBJ1-5 | TRBV29-1 | CSVVSGARGDQPQHF
TRBD1 | TRBJ2-7 | TRBV5-1 | CASRTGNEQYF
TRBD2 | TRBJ2-3 | TRBV18 | CASSPLGLAGTDTQYF
NA | TRBJ2-7 | TRBV6-1 | CASIGYEQYF
NA | TRBJ2-7 | TRBV27 | CASSLSPNSYEQYF
NA | TRBJ2-3 | TRBV7-9 | CASSLLGGRGRTDTQYF
NA | TRBJ2-2 | TRBV28 | CASRPFGGDTAGELFF
NA | TRBJ1-2 | TRBV4-3 | CASSQMDKTNYGYTF
NA | TRBJ2-1 | TRBV7-9 | CASSASTVKNEQFF
NA | TRBJ2-5 | TRBV28 | CASSFSGLQETQYF
NA | TRBJ2-5 | TRBV11-2 | CASSLGGGQETQYF
NA | TRBJ1-1 | TRBV7-2 | CASRSHPNTEAFF
TRBD1 | TRBJ2-6 | TRBV7-2 | CASSMRDRWSSGANVLTF
NA | TRBJ1-6 | TRBV18 | CASSPNPAQAGNSPLHF
NA | TRBJ1-4 | TRBV19 | CASNPSSGISNEKLFF
NA | TRBJ2-7 | TRBV11-2 | CASSLVVSASYEQYF
TRBD1 | TRBJ2-3 | TRBV6-1 | CASIRDRVKDTQYF
TRBD2 | TRBJ2-1 | TRBV7-7 | CASSPGAPSGINEQFF